Below, 30 T cell receptor beta chains from the same sample are listed, as sequenced in a study of cytomegalovirus exposure and HLA in healthy donors. PCR involved 60 Vbeta and 13 Jbeta primers. TCRdb keeps only in-frame clones here, not all; method: immunoSEQ multiplex PCR. Of some 50,000 clones listed, 72% are singletons. The sample comprised PBMCs. These receptors all stem from a woman in her 50s in good health and CMV-seropositive.

V and J are TRBV5-1 and TRBJ1-1; TRBD1 aligns across 9 bases. The CDR3 contains 13 residues. With V trimmed by 7 bases and J by 6 bases, 7 bases remained unmatched. Germline CDR1 is SGHRS and CDR2 is YFSETQ. CDR3 loop: CASARDRVSEAFF. The CDR3 DNA follows: TGCGCCAGCGCCCGGGACAGGGTGTCTGAAGCTTTCTTT.

The genes are TRBV5-1 and TRBJ1-4, with D uncertain. Looked up from germline, CDR1 is SGHRS and CDR2 is YFSETQ. Trimming removed 4 bases at V and 8 bases at J, with 15 bases between. This CDR3 has 14 amino acids. CDR3 nucleotides: TGCGCCAGCAGCCCCCGGGAGGCTAGGGAAAAACTGTTTTTT. Protein: CASSPREAREKLFF.

The chain uses TRBV4-2 and TRBJ2-7, with TRBD2 matching 8 bases. The CDR3 consists of 17 residues. Germline values: CDR1 LGHNA, CDR2 YNFKEQ. The J segment lost 0 bases and the V segment lost 3 bases, leaving 10 bases of the junction unmatched. Here the CDR3 DNA reads TGTGCCAGCAGCCAGGAAGCGGGGGCTTCGAGCTCCTACGAGCAGTACTTC. Translation: CASSQEAGASSSYEQYF.

The V call is TRBV29-1, the J call TRBJ2-1; no definite D call. This CDR3 is built from 11 residues. The V and J ends lost 6 bases and 2 bases respectively, with 5 bases between them. The germline gives CDR1 SQVTM, CDR2 ANQGSEA. The CDR3 spells CSVLPYNEQFF. In nucleotides, the CDR3 is TGCAGCGTCCTCCCCTACAATGAGCAGTTCTTC.

The genes are TRBV10-3 and TRBJ1-2; a weak D match, TRBD1 (5 bases). The V end lost 6 bases, the J end lost 4 bases, and 12 bases lay between the germline ends. This CDR3 comprises 13 residues. In germline, CDR1 is ENHRY, CDR2 SYGVKD. CDR3 sequence reads: CAIRIDQGYGYTF. CDR3 DNA sequence: TGTGCCATCAGAATAGACCAGGGCTATGGCTACACCTTC.

This clone is a singleton in its sample. The V gene is TRBV7-2, the J gene TRBJ1-2; D gene uncertain. Trimming shortened V by 5 bases and J by 8 bases, and 15 bases separated the two germline ends. CDR1 SGHTA and CDR2 FQGNSA come from the germline V gene. The CDR3 runs to 13 residues. The CDR3 region is CASSQHGSRGYTF. CDR3 DNA sequence: TGTGCCAGCAGCCAACACGGGTCTCGGGGCTACACCTTC.

This clone was observed a few times. The V and J genes are TRBV7-2 and TRBJ2-7; weak D call: TRBD2 (5 bases). Per the germline V gene, CDR1 is SGHTA and CDR2 is FQGNSA. Trimming removed 5 bases at V and 0 bases at J, with 17 bases between. The CDR3 loop spans 16 amino acids. CDR3 nucleotide sequence: TGTGCCAGCAGCCCAGATCTGGAGGTCCCCTCCTACGAGCAGTACTTC. It is translated as CASSPDLEVPSYEQYF.

The chain uses TRBV29-1 and TRBJ2-1; 13 bases line up with TRBD2. With V trimmed by 1 base and J by 12 bases, 9 bases remained unmatched. This CDR3 contains 15 residues. In germline, CDR1 is SQVTM, CDR2 ANQGSEA. The CDR3: CSVEGGGLAGDLQFF. The CDR3 coding sequence is TGCAGCGTTGAAGGCGGAGGACTAGCGGGAGACCTGCAGTTCTTC.

This clone showed up just once. V and J are TRBV2 and TRBJ2-1; weak D call: TRBD1 (6 bases). Trimming stripped 3 bases from V and 3 bases from J, with 9 bases between. The CDR3 covers 14 residues. From germline, CDR1 is SNHLY and CDR2 FYNNEI. The CDR3: CASSENRDYNEQFF. CDR3 coding DNA: TGTGCCAGCAGTGAGAACAGGGACTACAATGAGCAGTTCTTC. The full variable domain, in which reference TRBV2 and TRBJ2-1 provide the parts outside the CDR3, is EPEVTQTPSHQVTQMGQEVILRCVPISNHLYFYWYRQILGQKVEFLVSFYNNEISEKSEIFDDQFSVERPDGSNFTLKIRSTKLEDSAMYFCASSENRDYNEQFFGPGTRLTVL.

This clone was seen once. The CDR3 DNA follows: TGTGCCAGTAGAGCCTGGGGGCGCGGAACCCAAGAGACCCAGTACTTC. Translation: CASRAWGRGTQETQYF. J is TRBJ2-5 and V is TRBV19; D is perhaps TRBD1 (6 bases). CDR1 and CDR2 from the germline V gene are LNHDA and SQIVND (reference sequence). The germline V and J ends were trimmed by 6 bases and 1 base, with 18 bases remaining between them. The CDR3 loop spans 16 amino acids.

The CDR3 here is CASSPQGAGYGYTF. For the CDR3, the DNA is TGTGCCAGCAGTCCCCAGGGGGCTGGCTATGGCTACACCTTC. The chain links TRBV28 to TRBJ1-2; TRBD1 matches 8 bases. Germline V gene data show CDR1 as MDHEN and CDR2 as SYDVKM. Losses at the gene ends were 5 bases for V and 4 bases for J; bases not matched to a gene: 6. The CDR3 extends over 14 amino acids.

V usage is TRBV9 and J usage is TRBJ1-1; the D gene is possibly TRBD1 (6 bases). The CDR3 consists of 13 residues. Between the trimmed V and J ends, which lost 5 bases and 4 bases, there was a span of 12 bases. Germline CDR1 is SGDLS and CDR2 is YYNGEE. The CDR3 sequence is CASSVTGSTEAFF. The CDR3 bases are TGTGCCAGCAGTGTCACAGGGAGCACTGAAGCTTTCTTT.

This chain connects TRBV7-9 to TRBJ1-5, with TRBD1 matching 9 bases. The ends lost 2 bases at V and 0 bases at J; junction bases unmatched: 8. CDR3 length: 18 amino acids. Per the germline V gene, CDR1 is SEHNR and CDR2 is FQNEAQ (reference sequence). In DNA form, the CDR3 reads TGTGCCAGCAGCTTATTCAGTGGGACAGGGCGTAGCAATCAGCCCCAGCATTTT. It yields the protein CASSLFSGTGRSNQPQHF.

This clone was seen once. CDR3 DNA: TGTGCCAGCAAGGAGTTCGGCAGCAAAGAGACCCAGTACTTC. The encoded protein is CASKEFGSKETQYF. The chain links TRBV2 to TRBJ2-5, with D uncertain. Trimming left V 7 bases short and J 3 bases short, with 15 bases between. The CDR3 totals 14 residues. Germline V lookup: CDR1 SNHLY, CDR2 FYNNEI.

Regarding this clone: An end of the junction does not agree with germline; a read error may underlie this. This chain joins TRBV7-9 and TRBJ1-1, with no clear D. The CDR3 sequence is 12 residues long. Germline V gene sequence: CDR1 SEHNR, CDR2 FQNEAQ (reference sequence). This chain's CDR3 is CSSSPGNTEAFF. The CDR3 coding sequence is TGTTCCAGCAGCCCGGGGAACACTGAAGCTTTCTTT.

This chain connects TRBV7-2 to TRBJ1-5; TRBD1 is a possible D gene (5 bases). This CDR3 region has 15 residues. V lost 3 bases, J lost 6 bases, and 15 bases lay in between. The germline V gene has CDR1 SGHTA and CDR2 FQGNSA. In DNA, the CDR3 is TGTGCCAGCAGCTTGGATCAGGGAAGGAGTCAGCCCCAGCATTTT. Translated: CASSLDQGRSQPQHF.

The J gene is TRBJ2-3, the V gene TRBV14; 7 bases line up with TRBD2. In germline, CDR1 is SGHDN, CDR2 FVKESK. With V trimmed by 0 bases and J by 2 bases, 5 bases remained unmatched. The CDR3 sequence is 16 residues long. The CDR3: CASSQEGGLPTDTQYF. CDR3 DNA sequence: TGTGCCAGCAGCCAAGAGGGAGGGCTCCCCACAGATACGCAGTATTTT.

The chain uses TRBV7-2 and TRBJ1-5; TRBD1 might be the D (6 bases). This CDR3 has 15 residues. Germline CDR1 reads SGHTA; CDR2 reads FQGNSA. With 4 bases removed from V and 7 bases from J, the gap between germline ends came to 17 bases. CDR3 sequence: CASSSENRVGQPQHF. As DNA, the CDR3 is TGTGCCAGCAGCTCCGAAAACAGGGTTGGACAGCCCCAGCATTTT.

This rearrangement joins TRBV2 to TRBJ2-1; D possibly corresponds to TRBD1 (6 bases). Per the germline V gene, CDR1 is SNHLY and CDR2 is FYNNEI. CDR3 size: 12 residues. Trimming pared 4 bases from V and 10 bases from J, leaving 11 bases between. CDR3 loop: CASSVNRVEQFF. DNA for the CDR3: TGTGCCAGCAGTGTAAACAGGGTGGAGCAGTTCTTC.

The chain uses TRBV5-1 and TRBJ2-7; no definite D call. Germline CDR1 and CDR2: SGHRS and YFSETQ. V dropped 0 bases and J dropped 0 bases, with 7 bases sitting between them. This CDR3 contains 14 residues. The CDR3 DNA reads TGCGCCAGCAGCTTGGTATCCAGCTCCTACGAGCAGTACTTC. Protein sequence: CASSLVSSSYEQYF.

The J gene is TRBJ2-7, the V gene TRBV10-3; 7 bases agree with TRBD1. CDR3 length: 13 residues. With V trimmed by 6 bases and J by 3 bases, 5 bases remained unmatched. Per the germline V gene, CDR1 is ENHRY and CDR2 is SYGVKD. CDR3 DNA sequence: TGTGCCATCAGCCCGGGACAGCTCTACGAGCAGTACTTC. This sequence encodes CAISPGQLYEQYF.

By share, this clone counts as large. V and J are TRBV29-1 and TRBJ1-2; maybe TRBD1 (6 bases). Trimming removed 6 bases at V and 7 bases at J, with 18 bases between. This CDR3 spans 13 amino acids. Germline V CDR1 and CDR2: SQVTM, ANQGSEA. The CDR3 protein is CSVTTGLRGGYTF. CDR3 nucleotide sequence: TGCAGCGTGACGACAGGTTTGAGGGGTGGCTACACCTTC.

The genes are TRBV18 and TRBJ2-2; D perhaps matches TRBD2 (6 bases). V was trimmed by 8 bases and J by 5 bases, leaving 12 bases between them. The CDR3 contains 13 residues. The germline gives CDR1 KGHSH, CDR2 LQKENI. CDR3 DNA: TGTGCCAGCGTGGCTAGCGTTACCGGGGAGCTGTTTTTT. Translation: CASVASVTGELFF. The full variable domain, rest sourced from reference TRBV18 and TRBJ2-2, is NAGVMQNPRHLVRRRGQEARLRCSPMKGHSHVYWYRQLPEEGLKFMVYLQKENIIDESGMPKERFSAEFPKEGPSILRIQQVVRGDSAAYFCASVASVTGELFFGEGSRLTVL.

This rearrangement joins TRBV7-2 to TRBJ2-1; D is unresolved. V dropped 6 bases and J dropped 7 bases, with 7 bases sitting between them. Germline lookup yields CDR1 SGHTA and CDR2 FQGNSA. There are 11 residues in the CDR3. CDR3 nucleotide sequence: TGTGCCAGCAGTTTGCTAAATGAGCAGTTCTTC. This codes for CASSLLNEQFF.

The sample holds one count of this clone. The rearrangement links TRBV9 to TRBJ2-7; 10 bases align to TRBD1. This CDR3 has 16 residues. Germline V gives CDR1 SGDLS, CDR2 YYNGEE. V shed 4 bases and J 5 bases; nucleotides not matched to a gene: 12. CDR3 coding DNA: TGTGCCAGCAGCCCTCAAGGGGACAGGGGTTGGAACGAGCAGTACTTC. Its translation is CASSPQGDRGWNEQYF. Looking up the rest from reference TRBV9 and TRBJ2-7 gives the full variable domain: DSGVTQTPKHLITATGQRVTLRCSPRSGDLSVYWYQQSLDQGLQFLIQYYNGEERAKGNILERFSAQQFPDLHSELNLSSLELGDSALYFCASSPQGDRGWNEQYFGPGTRLTVT.

The genes are TRBV11-3 and TRBJ2-7; a possible D gene is TRBD1 (5 bases). The CDR3 contains 15 residues. CDR1 SGHNT and CDR2 YENEEA come from the germline V gene. The V end lost 2 bases, the J end lost 2 bases, and 13 bases lay between the germline ends. CDR3: CASSLRAGSAYEQYF. CDR3 sequence (DNA): TGTGCCAGCAGCTTACGGGCAGGGTCTGCCTACGAGCAGTACTTC.

V gene TRBV18 combines with J gene TRBJ2-4; 12 bases are a match to TRBD2. Per germline, CDR1 KGHSH and CDR2 LQKENI. The CDR3 is made up of 20 amino acids. Trimming cost V 4 bases and J 0 bases; bases outside gene matches: 13. Here the CDR3 reads CASSRETSGSFAVAKNIQYF. DNA for the CDR3: TGTGCCAGCTCACGAGAGACTAGCGGGAGTTTCGCTGTAGCCAAAAACATTCAGTACTTC.

V is TRBV7-2 and J is TRBJ2-7, with 11 bases matching TRBD1. The V gene's germline CDR1 is SGHTA and CDR2 FQGNSA. There are 14 residues in the CDR3. Trimming at V came to 3 bases and at J to 3 bases, leaving 1 base not matched to a gene. This CDR3 reads CASSFGTGGYEQYF. The CDR3 nucleotides are TGTGCCAGCAGCTTCGGGACAGGGGGCTACGAGCAGTACTTC.

V gene TRBV7-6 combines with J gene TRBJ2-1; 11 nucleotides agree with TRBD2. Looked up from germline, CDR1 is SGHVS and CDR2 is FNYEAQ. V shed 5 bases, J shed 3 bases, and the junction held 3 bases outside the gene matches. The CDR3 has 15 amino acids. CDR3 nucleotide sequence: TGTGCCAGCAGCGCGCTAGCGGGAGGCTACAATGAGCAGTTCTTC. It codes for CASSALAGGYNEQFF. Full variable domain (outside the CDR3, taken from reference TRBV7-6 and TRBJ2-1): GAGVSQSPRYKVTKRGQDVALRCDPISGHVSLYWYRQALGQGPEFLTYFNYEAQQDKSGLPNDRFSAERPEGSISTLTIQRTEQRDSAMYRCASSALAGGYNEQFFGPGTRLTVL.

The rearrangement links TRBV29-1 to TRBJ2-3; TRBD2 is a possible D gene (6 bases). The CDR3 is 13 residues long. V gave up 5 bases and J gave up 4 bases, with 13 bases separating them. The germline gives CDR1 SQVTM, CDR2 ANQGSEA. The CDR3 spells CSVFRGLADTQYF. The CDR3 coding sequence is TGCAGCGTTTTCCGGGGGTTGGCAGATACGCAGTATTTT.